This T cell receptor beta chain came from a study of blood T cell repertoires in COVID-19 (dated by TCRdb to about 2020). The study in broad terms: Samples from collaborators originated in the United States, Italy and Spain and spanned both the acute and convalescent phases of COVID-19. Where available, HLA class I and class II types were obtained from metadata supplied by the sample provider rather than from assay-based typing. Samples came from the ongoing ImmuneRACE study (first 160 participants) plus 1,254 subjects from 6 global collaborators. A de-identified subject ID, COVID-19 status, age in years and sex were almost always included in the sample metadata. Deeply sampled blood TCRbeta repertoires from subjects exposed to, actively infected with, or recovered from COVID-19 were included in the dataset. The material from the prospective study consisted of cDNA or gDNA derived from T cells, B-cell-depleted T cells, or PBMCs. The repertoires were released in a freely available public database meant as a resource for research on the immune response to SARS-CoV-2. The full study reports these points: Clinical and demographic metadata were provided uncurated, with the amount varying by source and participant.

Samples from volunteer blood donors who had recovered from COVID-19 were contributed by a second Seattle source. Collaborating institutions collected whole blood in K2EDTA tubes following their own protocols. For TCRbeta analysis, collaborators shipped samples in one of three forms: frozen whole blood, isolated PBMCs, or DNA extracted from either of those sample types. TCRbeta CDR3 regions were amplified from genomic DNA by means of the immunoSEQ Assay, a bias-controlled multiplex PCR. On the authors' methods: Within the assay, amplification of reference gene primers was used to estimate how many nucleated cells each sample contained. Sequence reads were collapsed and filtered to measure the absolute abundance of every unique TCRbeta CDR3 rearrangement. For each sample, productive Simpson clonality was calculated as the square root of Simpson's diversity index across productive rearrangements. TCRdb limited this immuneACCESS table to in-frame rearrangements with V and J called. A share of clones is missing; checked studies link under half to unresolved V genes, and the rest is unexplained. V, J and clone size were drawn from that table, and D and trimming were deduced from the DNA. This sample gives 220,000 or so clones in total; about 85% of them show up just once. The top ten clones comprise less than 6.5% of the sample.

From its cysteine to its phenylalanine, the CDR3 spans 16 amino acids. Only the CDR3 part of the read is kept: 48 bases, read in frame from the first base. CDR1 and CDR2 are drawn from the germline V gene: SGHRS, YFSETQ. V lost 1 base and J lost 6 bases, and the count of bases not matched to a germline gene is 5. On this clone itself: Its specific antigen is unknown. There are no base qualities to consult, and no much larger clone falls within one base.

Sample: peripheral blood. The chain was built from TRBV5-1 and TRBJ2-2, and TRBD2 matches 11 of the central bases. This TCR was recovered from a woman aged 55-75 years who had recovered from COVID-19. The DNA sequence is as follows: TGCGCCAGCAGCTTGTACACTAGCGGGGGTTCCGGGGAGCTGTTTTTT. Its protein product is CASSLYTSGGSGELFF.